Each of the 22 T cell receptor beta chains below was sequenced from the same sample in a study of shared clonotypes between healthy human individuals (dated by TCRdb to the early 2020s). Libraries were prepared through the immunoSEQ multiplex PCR assay. TCRdb took over this immuneACCESS table, retaining in-frame rearrangements with V and J assigned. Such tables are incomplete; in checked studies, under half of the missing clones stem from an unresolved V gene, and the remainder is unexplained. The sample has roughly 1,100,000 clones on record, 70% to 80% of them singletons. Together, the top ten hold nearly 1.5% of the sample. Sequenced sample: memory CD4+ T cells sorted from blood. The cell subset or site label for this specimen denotes: CD45RA-negative fraction. The receptors stem from a man aged 18 to 35 in good health.

The table lists this clone with a count of one. The gene calls are TRBV2 and TRBJ1-1; D is unclear. The length of the CDR3 is 14 residues. Germline V gene lookup returns CDR1 SNHLY and CDR2 FYNNEI. Trimming removed 3 bases at V and 0 bases at J, with 8 bases between. The CDR3 sequence: CASSEESMNTEAFF. The CDR3 DNA sequence: TGTGCCAGCAGTGAGGAGTCTATGAACACTGAAGCTTTCTTT.

The chain uses TRBV5-8 and TRBJ2-1, with a weak D call TRBD1 (6 bases). Germline values: CDR1 SGHTS, CDR2 YDEGEE. This CDR3 spans 15 amino acids. The V gene lost 2 bases and the J gene lost 8 bases, with 17 bases spanning the gap. The DNA for the CDR3 is TGTGCCAGCAGCTTAACAACAGGGTTATTTTATGAGCAGTTCTTC. Protein: CASSLTTGLFYEQFF.

The V call is TRBV5-5, the J call TRBJ2-7; 12 bases agree with TRBD1. The CDR3 is made up of 16 amino acids. Germline-derived CDR1 and CDR2 are SGHKS and YYEKEE (reference sequence). Losses at the gene ends were 1 base for V and 7 bases for J; bases not matched to a gene: 9. CDR3 residues: CASSLRAGQGALEQYF. In DNA, the CDR3 is TGTGCCAGCAGCTTGCGCGCGGGACAGGGGGCGCTGGAGCAGTACTTC.

The rearrangement links TRBV7-9 to TRBJ1-1; TRBD1 matches at 9 bases. Germline V gene lookup returns CDR1 SEHNR and CDR2 FQNEAQ (reference sequence). There are 16 residues in the CDR3. Trimming removed 5 bases from V and 1 base from J; junction bases left unmatched: 8. The CDR3 nucleotides read TGTGCCAGCAGCCTCCAACAGGGGGCGAAGAACACTGAAGCTTTCTTT. It codes for CASSLQQGAKNTEAFF.

The rearrangement uses TRBV6-5 and TRBJ2-7; possibly TRBD2 for D (5 bases). Trimming took 8 bases from V and 9 from J, leaving 14 bases between them. CDR1 and CDR2 (germline): MNHEY, SVGAGI. The CDR3 spans 11 residues. The chain's CDR3 is CASRGAGGQYF. The DNA for the CDR3 is TGTGCCAGCCGGGGAGCCGGCGGGCAGTACTTC.

The chain uses TRBV7-2 and TRBJ2-3; unclear D gene. The germline CDR1 and CDR2 sequences are SGHTA and FQGNSA. V was cut by 1 base and J by 4 bases, with 6 bases left in between. The CDR3 is 13 residues long. As DNA, the CDR3 is TGTGCCAGCAGCTTAGAAGTGGCAGATACGCAGTATTTT. This sequence encodes CASSLEVADTQYF. The full variable domain, in which reference TRBV7-2 and TRBJ2-3 provide the parts outside the CDR3, is GAGVSQSPSNKVTEKGKDVELRCDPISGHTALYWYRQSLGQGLEFLIYFQGNSAPDKSGLPSDRFSAERTGGSVSTLTIQRTQQEDSAVYLCASSLEVADTQYFGPGTRLTVL.

The V call is TRBV11-2, the J call TRBJ2-4; tentatively, D is TRBD1 (6 bases). CDR1 and CDR2 (germline): SGHAT, FQNNGV. This CDR3 has 16 amino acids. Trimming removed 1 base from V and 4 bases from J, with 14 bases in between. CDR3 sequence: CASSLVGQGKKNIQYF. CDR3 DNA sequence: TGTGCCAGCAGCTTAGTGGGTCAGGGGAAGAAAAACATTCAGTACTTC.

The chain is built from TRBV5-4 and TRBJ1-1; no clear D. The CDR3 loop spans 15 amino acids. Germline V gene lookup returns CDR1 SGHNT and CDR2 YYREEE (reference sequence). Trimming removed 4 bases from V and 4 bases from J, with 17 bases in between. In nucleotides, the CDR3 is TGTGCCAGCAGCCCGGGTGGGAGAGAGTCCACTGAAGCTTTCTTT. The encoded protein is CASSPGGRESTEAFF.

The gene calls are TRBV6-6 and TRBJ2-7; 7 bases fit TRBD1. The CDR3 covers 13 residues. Germline V gene sequence: CDR1 MNHNY, CDR2 SVGAGI (reference sequence). V shed 6 bases, J shed 3 bases, and the junction held 5 bases outside the gene matches. Written as DNA, the CDR3 is TGTGCCAGCAGCCAGGGACAGAACTACGAGCAGTACTTC. This encodes CASSQGQNYEQYF.

The rearrangement links TRBV5-6 to TRBJ2-7; D is perhaps TRBD1 (8 bases). With 4 bases removed from V and 7 bases from J, the gap between germline ends came to 21 bases. Germline V CDR1 and CDR2: SGHDT, YYEEEE. This CDR3 is built from 15 residues. CDR3 residues: CASSPRTGRAGEQYF. The CDR3 nucleotides read TGTGCCAGCAGCCCAAGGACAGGGAGGGCCGGTGAGCAGTACTTC.

V gene TRBV11-2 combines with J gene TRBJ1-5, with a possible D match to TRBD1 (5 bases). The CDR3 length is 13 residues. The germline V gene encodes CDR1 SGHAT and CDR2 FQNNGV. V lost 5 bases, J lost 4 bases, and 9 bases lay in between. The CDR3 DNA reads TGTGCCAGCAGCCCGGGGGGGAATCAGCCCCAGCATTTT. Its translation: CASSPGGNQPQHF.

This clone was recorded only once. The V gene is TRBV28, the J gene TRBJ2-5, with D tentatively TRBD1 (6 bases). Trimming cost V 8 bases and J 1 base, with 11 bases left between them. The CDR3 totals 13 residues. Germline-derived CDR1 and CDR2 are MDHEN and SYDVKM. CDR3 amino acids: CASSGQLQETQYF. CDR3 in DNA: TGTGCCAGCTCTGGACAGCTCCAAGAGACCCAGTACTTC. Variable domain in full (rest from reference TRBV28 and TRBJ2-5): DVKVTQSSRYLVKRTGEKVFLECVQDMDHENMFWYRQDPGLGLRLIYFSYDVKMKEKGDIPEGYSVSREKKERFSLILESASTNQTSMYLCASSGQLQETQYFGPGTRLLVL.

The J gene is TRBJ2-2, the V gene TRBV2, with 7 bases lining up with TRBD1. The CDR3 has 14 residues. V was pared by 6 bases and J by 2 bases, with 3 bases of the junction left unmatched. From germline, CDR1 is SNHLY and CDR2 FYNNEI. The CDR3 coding sequence is TGTGCCAGCAGGGGGGACAGTAACACCGGGGAGCTGTTTTTT. It is translated as CASRGDSNTGELFF.

This chain connects TRBV10-3 to TRBJ2-7; tentative D call: TRBD1 (6 bases). This CDR3 is 13 amino acids long. Germline CDR1 ENHRY, CDR2 SYGVKD. The V gene lost 5 bases and the J gene lost 4 bases, with 12 bases spanning the gap. As DNA, the CDR3 is TGTGCCATCAGTATACAGGGATCGTACGAGCAGTACTTC. As protein: CAISIQGSYEQYF.

The rearrangement uses TRBV2 and TRBJ1-4, with D possibly matching TRBD1 (5 bases). V gave up 2 bases and J gave up 7 bases, with 14 bases separating them. The CDR3 runs 15 residues. The germline gives CDR1 SNHLY, CDR2 FYNNEI. The chain's CDR3 is CASSENGGMIEKLFF. The CDR3 region has the DNA TGTGCCAGCAGTGAAAACGGGGGGATGATTGAAAAACTGTTTTTT.

Concerning this clone itself: Given a much more abundant clone one base away, this may be a read error. The genes are TRBV19 and TRBJ2-2; 9 bases agree with TRBD1. The CDR3 runs to 14 residues. Germline-derived CDR1 and CDR2 are LNHDA and SQIVND (reference sequence). Trimming at V came to 6 bases and at J to 3 bases, leaving 2 bases not matched to a gene. The CDR3 DNA sequence: TGTGCCAGTAGCGGACAGGGGTACACCGGGGAGCTGTTTTTT. Translated: CASSGQGYTGELFF.

The chain employs TRBV2 and TRBJ2-7; 8 nucleotides agree with TRBD1. The V gene end was trimmed by 5 bases and the J gene end by 2 bases; junction bases not matched to a gene: 5. Germline loops: CDR1 SNHLY, CDR2 FYNNEI. The CDR3 consists of 14 residues. CDR3 sequence (DNA): TGTGCCAGCAGTCCCGGGACAGGCACCTACGAGCAGTACTTC. Protein sequence: CASSPGTGTYEQYF.

CDR3 residues: CAWSVEGAQYF. Written as DNA, the CDR3 is TGTGCCTGGAGTGTAGAGGGGGCCCAGTACTTC. The J gene is TRBJ2-7, the V gene TRBV30; 7 bases fit TRBD1. This CDR3 spans 11 amino acids. V lost 0 bases and J lost 10; bases outside the gene matches: 3. Germline V gene lookup returns CDR1 GTSNPN and CDR2 SVGIG (reference sequence).

The chain uses TRBV5-1 and TRBJ1-2; tentatively, D is TRBD1 (5 bases). V gave up 0 bases and J gave up 2 bases, with 8 bases separating them. The length of the CDR3 is 14 residues. Germline CDR1 is SGHRS and CDR2 is YFSETQ. CDR3 region: CASSLGRENYGYTF. The CDR3 DNA reads as TGCGCCAGCAGCTTGGGCAGGGAGAACTATGGCTACACCTTC.

The chain recombines TRBV7-3 with TRBJ1-1; D is unclear. Germline lookup yields CDR1 SGHTA and CDR2 FQGTGA. The ends were cut back, 3 bases at V and 3 bases at J, with 5 bases in the middle. The CDR3 consists of 12 residues. CDR3 loop: CASSLDDTEAFF. In DNA, the CDR3 is TGTGCCAGCAGCTTGGACGACACTGAAGCTTTCTTT.

This sequence joins TRBV19 and TRBJ1-5, with no clear D. CDR1 LNHDA and CDR2 SQIVND come from the germline V gene (reference sequence). V dropped 1 base and J dropped 1 base, with 11 bases sitting between them. The CDR3 spans 16 residues. CDR3 in DNA: TGTGCCAGTAGTATAGCCTCCTTCGAAAGCAATCAGCCCCAGCATTTT. Amino acid sequence: CASSIASFESNQPQHF.

This clone showed up just a few times. The chain uses TRBV30 and TRBJ1-2, with 12 bases matching TRBD1. The germline gives CDR1 GTSNPN, CDR2 SVGIG (reference sequence). The CDR3 has 15 residues. Germline trimming cut 5 bases from V and 3 bases from J; bases unmatched to any gene: 7. The CDR3 DNA sequence: TGTGCCTGGGGGGGACAGGGGGCTTCCTACTATGGCTACACCTTC. Protein sequence: CAWGGQGASYYGYTF.